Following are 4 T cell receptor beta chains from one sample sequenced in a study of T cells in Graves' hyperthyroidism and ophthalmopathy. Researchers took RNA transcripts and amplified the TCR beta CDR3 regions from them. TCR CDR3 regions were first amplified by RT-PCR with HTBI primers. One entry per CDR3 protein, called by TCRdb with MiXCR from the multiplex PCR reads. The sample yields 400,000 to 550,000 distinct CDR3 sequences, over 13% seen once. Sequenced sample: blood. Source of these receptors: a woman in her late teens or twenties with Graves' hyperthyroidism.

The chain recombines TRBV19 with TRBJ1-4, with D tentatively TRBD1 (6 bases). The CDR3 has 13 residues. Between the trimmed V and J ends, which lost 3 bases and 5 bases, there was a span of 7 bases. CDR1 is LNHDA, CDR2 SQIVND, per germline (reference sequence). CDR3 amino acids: CASSIQGNEKLFF. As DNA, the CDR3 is TGTGCCAGTAGTATCCAGGGGAATGAAAAACTGTTTTTT.

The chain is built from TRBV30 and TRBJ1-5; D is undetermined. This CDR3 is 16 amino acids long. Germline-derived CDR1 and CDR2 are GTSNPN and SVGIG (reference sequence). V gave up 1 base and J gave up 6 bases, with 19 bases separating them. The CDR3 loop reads CAWSESGGVGFQPQHF. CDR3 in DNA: TGTGCCTGGAGTGAATCAGGTGGGGTTGGGTTTCAGCCCCAGCATTTT. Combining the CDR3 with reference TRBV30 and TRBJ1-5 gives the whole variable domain SQTIHQWPATLVQPVGSPLSLECTVEGTSNPNLYWYRQAAGRGLQLLFYSVGIGQISSEVPQNLSASRPQDRQFILSSKKLLLSDSGFYLCAWSESGGVGFQPQHFGDGTRLSIL.

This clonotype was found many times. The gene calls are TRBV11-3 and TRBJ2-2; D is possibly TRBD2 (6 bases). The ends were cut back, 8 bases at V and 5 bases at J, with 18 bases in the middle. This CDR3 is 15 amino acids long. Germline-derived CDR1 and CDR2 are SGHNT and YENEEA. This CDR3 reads CASLLTRLATGELFF. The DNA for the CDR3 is TGTGCCAGCCTCTTAACACGGCTAGCGACCGGGGAGCTGTTTTTT.

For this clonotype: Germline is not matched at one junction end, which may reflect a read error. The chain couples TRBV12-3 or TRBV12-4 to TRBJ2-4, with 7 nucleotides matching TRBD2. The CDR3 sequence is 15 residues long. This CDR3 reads CTSSRYGREGNIQYF. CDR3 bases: TGTACCAGCAGCCGGTATGGCAGGGAGGGGAACATTCAGTACTTC.